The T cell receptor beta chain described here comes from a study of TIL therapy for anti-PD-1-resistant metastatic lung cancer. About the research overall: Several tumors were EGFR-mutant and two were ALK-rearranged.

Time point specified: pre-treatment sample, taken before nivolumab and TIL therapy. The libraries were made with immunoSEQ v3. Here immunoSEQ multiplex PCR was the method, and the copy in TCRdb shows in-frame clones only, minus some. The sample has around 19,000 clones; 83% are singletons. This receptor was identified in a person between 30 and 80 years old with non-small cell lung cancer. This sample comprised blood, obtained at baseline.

The CDR3 spells CASSSASYEQYF. The CDR3 DNA is TGTGCCAGCAGTTCCGCTTCCTACGAGCAGTACTTC. This rearrangement joins TRBV6-6 to TRBJ2-7, with unresolved D. Per germline, CDR1 MNHNY and CDR2 SVGAGI (reference sequence). The V and J ends lost 4 bases and 1 base respectively, with 5 bases between them. The CDR3 contains 12 residues.